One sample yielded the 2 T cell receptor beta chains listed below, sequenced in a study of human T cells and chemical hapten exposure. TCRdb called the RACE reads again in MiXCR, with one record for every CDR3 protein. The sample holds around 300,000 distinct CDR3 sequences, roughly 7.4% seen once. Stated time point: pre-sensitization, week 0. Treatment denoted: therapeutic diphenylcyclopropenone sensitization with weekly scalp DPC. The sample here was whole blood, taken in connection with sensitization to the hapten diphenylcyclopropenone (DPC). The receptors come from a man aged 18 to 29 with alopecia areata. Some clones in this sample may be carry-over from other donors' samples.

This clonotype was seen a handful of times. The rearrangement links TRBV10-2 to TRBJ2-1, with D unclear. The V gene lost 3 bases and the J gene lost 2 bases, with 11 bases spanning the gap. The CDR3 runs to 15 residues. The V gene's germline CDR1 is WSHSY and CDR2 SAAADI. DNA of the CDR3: TGCGCCAGCAGTGATGGTTGGAGAGCCTACAATGAGCAGTTCTTC. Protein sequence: CASSDGWRAYNEQFF.

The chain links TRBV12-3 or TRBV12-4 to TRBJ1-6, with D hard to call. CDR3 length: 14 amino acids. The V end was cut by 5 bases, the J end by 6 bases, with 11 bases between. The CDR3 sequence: CASSPPVANSPLHF. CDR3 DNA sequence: TGTGCCAGCAGTCCCCCTGTGGCTAATTCACCCCTCCACTTT.